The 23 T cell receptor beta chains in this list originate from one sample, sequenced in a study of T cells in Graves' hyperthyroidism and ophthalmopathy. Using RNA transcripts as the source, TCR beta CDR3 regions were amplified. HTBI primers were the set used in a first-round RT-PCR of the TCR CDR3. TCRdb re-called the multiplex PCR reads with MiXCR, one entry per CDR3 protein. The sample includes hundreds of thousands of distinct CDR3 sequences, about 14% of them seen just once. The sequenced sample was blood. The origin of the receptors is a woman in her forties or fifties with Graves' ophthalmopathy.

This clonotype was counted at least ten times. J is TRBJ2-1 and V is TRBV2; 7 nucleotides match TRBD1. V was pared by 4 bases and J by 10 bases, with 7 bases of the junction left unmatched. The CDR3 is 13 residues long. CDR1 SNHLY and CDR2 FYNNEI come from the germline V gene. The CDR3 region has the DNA TGTGCCAGCAGTGGCACAGGGGTCGGGGAGCAGTTCTTC. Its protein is CASSGTGVGEQFF.

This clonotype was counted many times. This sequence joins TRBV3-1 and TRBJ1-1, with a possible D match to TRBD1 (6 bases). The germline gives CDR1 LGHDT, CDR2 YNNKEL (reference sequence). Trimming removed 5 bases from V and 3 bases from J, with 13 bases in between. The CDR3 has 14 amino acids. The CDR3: CASSAQGGDTEAFF. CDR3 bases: TGTGCCAGCAGCGCACAGGGAGGCGACACTGAAGCTTTCTTT.

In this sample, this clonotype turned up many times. The CDR3 here is CASSVGGRANEQFF. The CDR3 DNA reads TGTGCCAGCAGCGTAGGAGGCAGGGCTAATGAGCAGTTCTTC. The chain uses TRBV9 and TRBJ2-1; D might be TRBD1 (5 bases). The germline gives CDR1 SGDLS, CDR2 YYNGEE. V was cut by 0 bases and J by 7 bases, with 11 bases left in between. The CDR3 totals 14 residues. Variable domain in full (rest from reference TRBV9 and TRBJ2-1): DSGVTQTPKHLITATGQRVTLRCSPRSGDLSVYWYQQSLDQGLQFLIQYYNGEERAKGNILERFSAQQFPDLHSELNLSSLELGDSALYFCASSVGGRANEQFFGPGTRLTVL.

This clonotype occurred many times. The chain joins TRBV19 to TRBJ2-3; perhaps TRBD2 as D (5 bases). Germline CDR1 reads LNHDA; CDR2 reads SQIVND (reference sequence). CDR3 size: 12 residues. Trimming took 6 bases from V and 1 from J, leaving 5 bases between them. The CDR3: CASRRGTDTQYF. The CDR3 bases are TGTGCCAGTAGGCGGGGCACAGATACGCAGTATTTT.

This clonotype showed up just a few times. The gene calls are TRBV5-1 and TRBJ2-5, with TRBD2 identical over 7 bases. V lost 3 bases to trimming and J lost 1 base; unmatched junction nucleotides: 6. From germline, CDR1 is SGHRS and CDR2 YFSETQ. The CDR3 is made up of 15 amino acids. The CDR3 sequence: CASSSGLRIQETQYF. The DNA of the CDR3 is TGCGCCAGCAGCTCGGGACTACGAATCCAAGAGACCCAGTACTTC.

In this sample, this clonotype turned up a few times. Here the CDR3 reads CATSDLRDSLSYEQYF. CDR3 bases: TGTGCCACCAGTGATTTAAGGGACAGCCTCTCCTACGAGCAGTACTTC. The V and J genes are TRBV24-1 and TRBJ2-7, with 7 bases identical to TRBD1. Germline trimming cut 1 base from V and 0 bases from J; bases unmatched to any gene: 5. The CDR3 is 16 residues long. The germline gives CDR1 KGHDR, CDR2 SFDVKD.

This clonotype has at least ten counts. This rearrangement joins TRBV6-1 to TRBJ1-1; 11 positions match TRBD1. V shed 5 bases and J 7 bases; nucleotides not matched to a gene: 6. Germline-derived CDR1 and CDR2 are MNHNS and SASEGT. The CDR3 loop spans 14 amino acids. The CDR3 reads CASSPGQGAREAFF. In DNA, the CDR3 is TGTGCCAGCAGTCCCGGACAGGGGGCACGTGAAGCTTTCTTT.

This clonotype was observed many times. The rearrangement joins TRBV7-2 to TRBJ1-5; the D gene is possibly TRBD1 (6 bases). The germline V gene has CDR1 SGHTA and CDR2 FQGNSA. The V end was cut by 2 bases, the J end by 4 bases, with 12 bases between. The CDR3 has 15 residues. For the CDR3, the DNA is TGTGCCAGCAGCTTATCCCGGGACACAAATCAGCCCCAGCATTTT. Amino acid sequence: CASSLSRDTNQPQHF.

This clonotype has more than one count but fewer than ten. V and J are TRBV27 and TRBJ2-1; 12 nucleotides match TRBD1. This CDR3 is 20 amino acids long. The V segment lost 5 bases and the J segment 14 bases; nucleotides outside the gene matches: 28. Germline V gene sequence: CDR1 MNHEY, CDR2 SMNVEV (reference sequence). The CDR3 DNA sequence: TGTGCCAGCAGTGACCGAGGGACAGGGGGCGTGGACTATTCAAGTCAGCGGGAGTTCTTC. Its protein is CASSDRGTGGVDYSSQREFF.

The DNA for the CDR3 is TGTGCCTTTGAGAGCGGGAGGGCCAGAGATACGCAGTATTTT. Amino acid sequence: CAFESGRARDTQYF. The J gene is TRBJ2-3, the V gene TRBV2, with 10 bases fitting TRBD2. The CDR3 consists of 14 residues. After removal of 11 bases from V and 5 bases from J, the junction contained 10 bases not matched to a gene. CDR1 and CDR2 from the germline V gene are SNHLY and FYNNEI. The full variable domain, with the rest looked up from reference TRBV2 and TRBJ2-3, is EPEVTQTPSHQVTQMGQEVILRCVPISNHLYFYWYRQILGQKVEFLVSFYNNEISEKSEIFDDQFSVERPDGSNFTLKIRSTKLEDSAMYFCAFESGRARDTQYFGPGTRLTVL.

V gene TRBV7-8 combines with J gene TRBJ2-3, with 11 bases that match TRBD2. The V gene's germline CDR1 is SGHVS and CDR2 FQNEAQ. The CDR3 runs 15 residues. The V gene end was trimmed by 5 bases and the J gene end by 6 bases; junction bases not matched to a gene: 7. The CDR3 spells CASSLGLAVRDTQYF. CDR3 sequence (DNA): TGTGCCAGCAGCCTGGGACTAGCGGTCAGGGATACGCAGTATTTT.

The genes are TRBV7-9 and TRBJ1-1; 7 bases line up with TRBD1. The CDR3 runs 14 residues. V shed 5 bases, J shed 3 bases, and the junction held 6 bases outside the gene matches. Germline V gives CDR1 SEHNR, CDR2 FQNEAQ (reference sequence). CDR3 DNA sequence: TGTGCCAGCAGCCCTGGACAGGTAGACACTGAAGCTTTCTTT. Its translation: CASSPGQVDTEAFF.

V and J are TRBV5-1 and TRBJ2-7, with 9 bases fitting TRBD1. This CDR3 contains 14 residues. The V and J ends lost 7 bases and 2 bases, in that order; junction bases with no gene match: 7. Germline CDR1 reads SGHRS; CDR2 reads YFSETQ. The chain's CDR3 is CASWGQGKTYEQYF. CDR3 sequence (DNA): TGCGCCAGCTGGGGACAGGGAAAAACCTACGAGCAGTACTTC.

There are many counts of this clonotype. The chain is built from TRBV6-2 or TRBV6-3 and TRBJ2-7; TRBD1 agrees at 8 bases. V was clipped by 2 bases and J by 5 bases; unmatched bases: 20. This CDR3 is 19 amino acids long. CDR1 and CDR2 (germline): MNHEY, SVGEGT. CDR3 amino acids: CASSYPTSLRTGFIHEQYF. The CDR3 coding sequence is TGTGCCAGCAGTTACCCCACCAGTCTACGGACAGGGTTTATCCACGAGCAGTACTTC.

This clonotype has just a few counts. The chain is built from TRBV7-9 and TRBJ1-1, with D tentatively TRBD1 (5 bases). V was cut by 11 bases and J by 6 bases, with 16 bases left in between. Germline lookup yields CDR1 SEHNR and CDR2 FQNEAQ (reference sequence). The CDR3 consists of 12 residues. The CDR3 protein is CAGGVLGAEAFF. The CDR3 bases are TGTGCCGGAGGGGTGTTGGGCGCTGAAGCTTTCTTT.

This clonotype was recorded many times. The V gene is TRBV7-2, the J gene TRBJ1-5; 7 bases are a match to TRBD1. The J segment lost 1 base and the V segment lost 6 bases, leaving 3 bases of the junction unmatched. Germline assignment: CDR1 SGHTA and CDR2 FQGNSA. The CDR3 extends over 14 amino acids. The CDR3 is CASRSTGSNQPQHF. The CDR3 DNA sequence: TGTGCCAGCAGATCGACAGGGAGCAATCAGCCCCAGCATTTT.

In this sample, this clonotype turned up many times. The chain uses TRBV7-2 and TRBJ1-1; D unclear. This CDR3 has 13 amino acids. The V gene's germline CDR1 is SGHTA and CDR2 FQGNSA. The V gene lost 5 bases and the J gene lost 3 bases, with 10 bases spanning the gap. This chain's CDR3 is CASSHDPHTEAFF. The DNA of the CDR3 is TGTGCCAGCAGCCATGACCCTCACACTGAAGCTTTCTTT.

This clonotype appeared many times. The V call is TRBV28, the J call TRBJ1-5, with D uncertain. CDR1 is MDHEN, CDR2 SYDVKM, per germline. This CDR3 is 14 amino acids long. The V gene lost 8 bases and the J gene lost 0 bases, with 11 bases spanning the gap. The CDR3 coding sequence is TGTGCCAGCCGGCCCCCAGTTAGCAATCAGCCCCAGCATTTT. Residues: CASRPPVSNQPQHF.

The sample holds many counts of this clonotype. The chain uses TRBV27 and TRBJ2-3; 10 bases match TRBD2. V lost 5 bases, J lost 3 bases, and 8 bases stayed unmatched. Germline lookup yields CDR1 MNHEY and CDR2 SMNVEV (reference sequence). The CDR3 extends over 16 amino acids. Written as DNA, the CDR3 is TGTGCCAGCAGTCTTGGACTAGCGGCCCCTACAGATACGCAGTATTTT. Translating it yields CASSLGLAAPTDTQYF.

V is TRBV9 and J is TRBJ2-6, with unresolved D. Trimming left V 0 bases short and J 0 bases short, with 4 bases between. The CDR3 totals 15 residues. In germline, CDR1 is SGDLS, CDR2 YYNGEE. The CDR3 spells CASSVVGSGANVLTF. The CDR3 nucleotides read TGTGCCAGCAGCGTAGTAGGCTCTGGGGCCAACGTCCTGACTTTC.

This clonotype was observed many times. CDR3 amino acids: CASSPLTSGLYNEQFF. DNA of the CDR3: TGTGCCAGCAGCCCCCTTACTAGCGGATTATACAATGAGCAGTTCTTC. The rearrangement uses TRBV3-1 and TRBJ2-1, with 8 bases fitting TRBD2. CDR3 length: 16 residues. CDR1 LGHDT and CDR2 YNNKEL come from the germline V gene (reference sequence). The V gene end was trimmed by 4 bases and the J gene end by 4 bases; junction bases not matched to a gene: 9.

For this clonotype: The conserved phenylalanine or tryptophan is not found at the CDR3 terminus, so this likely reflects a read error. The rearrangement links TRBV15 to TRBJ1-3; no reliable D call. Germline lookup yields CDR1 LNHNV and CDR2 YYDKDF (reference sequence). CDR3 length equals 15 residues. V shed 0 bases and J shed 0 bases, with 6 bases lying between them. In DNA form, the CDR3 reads TGTGCCACCAGCAGAGATTACGGCTCTGGAAACACCATATATTCT. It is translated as CATSRDYGSGNTIYS.

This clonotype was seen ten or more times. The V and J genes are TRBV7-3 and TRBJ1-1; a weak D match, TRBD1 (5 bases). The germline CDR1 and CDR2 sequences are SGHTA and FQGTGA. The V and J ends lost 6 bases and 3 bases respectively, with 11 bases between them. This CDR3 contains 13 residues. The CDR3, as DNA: TGTGCCAGCAGTGAGGGGTCGGACACTGAAGCTTTCTTT. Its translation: CASSEGSDTEAFF.